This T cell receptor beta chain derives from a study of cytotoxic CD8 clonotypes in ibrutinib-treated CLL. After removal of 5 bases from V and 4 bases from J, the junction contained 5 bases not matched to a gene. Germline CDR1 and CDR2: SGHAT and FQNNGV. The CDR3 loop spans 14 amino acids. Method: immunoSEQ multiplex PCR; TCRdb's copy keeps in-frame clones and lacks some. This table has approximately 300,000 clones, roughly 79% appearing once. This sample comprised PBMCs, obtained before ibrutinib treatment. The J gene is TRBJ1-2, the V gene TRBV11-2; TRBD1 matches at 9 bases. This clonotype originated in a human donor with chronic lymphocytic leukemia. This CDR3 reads CASSTGQGGYGYTF. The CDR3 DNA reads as TGTGCCAGCAGCACGGGACAGGGTGGCTATGGCTACACCTTC.